This T cell receptor beta chain originates from a study of blood T cell repertoires in COVID-19. This table comes from immunoSEQ multiplex PCR, and its TCRdb copy is limited to in-frame clones, with some not included. The table has tens of thousands of clones, over 80% seen once. The CDR3 loop spans 14 amino acids. Germline V lookup: CDR1 MDHEN, CDR2 SYDVKM. V was pared by 2 bases and J by 5 bases, with 12 bases between. The source of this sequence is a man older than 75 with active or convalescent COVID-19. The rearrangement links TRBV28 to TRBJ1-1; no clear D gene. Sequencing used peripheral blood. CDR3: CASSLPGSGTEAFF. The CDR3 DNA follows: TGTGCCAGCAGTTTACCGGGAAGCGGGACTGAAGCTTTCTTT.